Sequencing of this TCR beta chain was carried out in a study of shared clonotypes between healthy human individuals. Broader study findings: Non-shared clonotypes displayed generation probabilities falling below those of clonotypes present in all four donors.

A deep-level run was used for the assay. An even split of each subset's genomic DNA across several immunoSEQ plates was performed. Sorted-subset replicate PCR reactions contained approximately 190 ng DNA, corresponding to about 30,000 T cell genomes. Repertoires were generated with immunoSEQ multiplex PCR, while TCRdb's copy carries only in-frame clones and drops some. The sample gives under 1,900,000 clones, less than 99% of which show up once; around 0.38% is in the top ten. The CDR3 totals 18 residues. The V gene lost 1 base and the J gene lost 3 bases, with 19 bases spanning the gap. Looked up from germline, CDR1 is MNHNS and CDR2 is SASEGT. Concerning this clone: Its antigen is unidentified.

The chain recombines TRBV6-1 with TRBJ2-1; D not resolved. Sequencing was carried out using naive CD4+ T cells sorted from blood. Sample subset: CD45RA+ positively selected. The TCR comes from a man aged 30 to 39 in good health. The CDR3 region has the DNA TGTGCCAGCAGTGAAGTGACCCACGTTGGCGGAAACTACAATGAGCAGTTCTTC. Its protein is CASSEVTHVGGNYNEQFF.